These 19 T cell receptor beta chains were all obtained from the same sample, sequenced in a study of blood T cell repertoires in COVID-19. Generated by immunoSEQ multiplex PCR, the TCRdb table keeps only in-frame clones and is missing some. The data show about 270,000 clones, approximately 86% seen once. Material: peripheral blood. Receptors were obtained from a man aged 40-49 years with active or convalescent COVID-19.

The chain joins TRBV15 to TRBJ1-4; 7 bases are a match to TRBD1. The V gene end was trimmed by 0 bases and the J gene end by 8 bases; junction bases not matched to a gene: 9. The germline CDR1 and CDR2 sequences are LNHNV and YYDKDF (reference sequence). The CDR3 has 16 amino acids. The CDR3, as DNA: TGTGCCACCAGCAGAGAAATACAGGGGTTTAGAGAAAAACTGTTTTTT. This translates into CATSREIQGFREKLFF.

The chain uses TRBV11-3 and TRBJ1-1; possible D gene TRBD1, 5 bases. CDR1 is SGHNT and CDR2 is YENEEA in the germline V gene. Deletions cut 4 bases from V and 1 base from J, with 16 bases between. The CDR3 extends over 16 amino acids. The CDR3 nucleotides read TGTGCCAGCAGCTCCCCCGGTCGGGGGGGGAACACTGAAGCTTTCTTT. Its translation: CASSSPGRGGNTEAFF.

V usage is TRBV4-1 and J usage is TRBJ1-6; D is unclear. Trimming pared 0 bases from V and 0 bases from J, leaving 15 bases between. The CDR3 is 19 residues long. Germline V gene sequence: CDR1 MGHRA, CDR2 YSYEKL. The CDR3 DNA is TGCGCCAGCAGCCAAGATCCGTTCCTACGGGACTCCTATAATTCACCCCTCCACTTT. The encoded protein is CASSQDPFLRDSYNSPLHF.

The V gene is TRBV9, the J gene TRBJ1-5; D is perhaps TRBD1 (5 bases). V was shortened by 4 bases and J by 2 bases, with 13 bases between the two germline ends. CDR1 and CDR2 from the germline V gene are SGDLS and YYNGEE. CDR3 size: 15 residues. CDR3 residues: CASSLGAGGNQPQHF. Written as DNA, the CDR3 is TGTGCCAGCAGCCTAGGGGCGGGGGGCAATCAGCCCCAGCATTTT.

V gene TRBV7-9 combines with J gene TRBJ2-7, with TRBD1 matching 8 bases. The V gene's germline CDR1 is SEHNR and CDR2 FQNEAQ (reference sequence). The CDR3 totals 15 residues. The J segment lost 4 bases and the V segment lost 1 base, leaving 6 bases of the junction unmatched. The CDR3 region has the DNA TGTGCCAGCAGCTTAGGGACAGGGATGGTTTACGAGCAGTACTTC. Protein sequence: CASSLGTGMVYEQYF.

CDR3 nucleotide sequence: TGTGCCAGCAGCCCGACAGGTCTCTCTGGAAACACCATATATTTT. Its protein product is CASSPTGLSGNTIYF. The chain links TRBV3-1 (or the pseudogene TRBV3-2) to TRBJ1-3; D possibly corresponds to TRBD1 (6 bases). Between the trimmed V and J ends, which lost 4 bases and 0 bases, there was a span of 10 bases. CDR1 is LGHDT, CDR2 YNNKEL, per germline (reference sequence). The CDR3 is made up of 15 amino acids.

This sequence joins TRBV11-3 and TRBJ1-1; 7 bases are a match to TRBD1. The germline gives CDR1 SGHNT, CDR2 YENEEA. J lost 8 bases, V lost 5 bases, and 8 bases had no gene match. This CDR3 has 13 residues. CDR3 coding DNA: TGTGCCAGCAGCGCTGGCGGGACAGTCGAAGCTTTCTTT. It is translated as CASSAGGTVEAFF.

The chain has TRBV10-3 and TRBJ1-1, with D possibly being TRBD1 (5 bases). CDR1 and CDR2 from the germline V gene are ENHRY and SYGVKD. Trimming cost V 2 bases and J 1 base, with 11 bases left between them. The CDR3 contains 15 residues. DNA for the CDR3: TGTGCCATCAGTGAGCGGGGGACGGAGAACACTGAAGCTTTCTTT. Residues: CAISERGTENTEAFF.

The V and J genes are TRBV3-1 (or the pseudogene TRBV3-2) and TRBJ1-2; TRBD1 matches 10 bases. The ends lost 1 base at V and 7 bases at J; junction bases unmatched: 9. In germline, CDR1 is LGHDT, CDR2 YNNKEL (reference sequence). The CDR3 loop spans 16 amino acids. This CDR3 is CASSQAGGQGSGGYTF. The CDR3 DNA reads as TGTGCCAGCAGCCAAGCCGGGGGACAGGGGAGTGGTGGCTACACCTTC.

The rearrangement joins TRBV7-3 to TRBJ2-5; maybe TRBD2 (5 bases). Germline CDR1 SGHTA, CDR2 FQGTGA. With 5 bases removed from V and 4 bases from J, the gap between germline ends came to 11 bases. The CDR3 is 13 residues long. CDR3 loop: CASSRSVAETQYF. The CDR3 nucleotides read TGTGCCAGCAGCCGTAGCGTAGCAGAGACCCAGTACTTC.

CDR3 bases: TGTGCCAGCAGTTACATTCGACAGGGGGTTTCTAATGAAAAACTGTTTTTT. Translation: CASSYIRQGVSNEKLFF. This sequence joins TRBV6-7 and TRBJ1-4; 9 bases fit TRBD1. TRBV6-7 is marked as an open reading frame, function uncertain. With V trimmed by 2 bases and J by 3 bases, 7 bases remained unmatched. The length of the CDR3 is 17 residues.

This chain links TRBV6-5 with TRBJ1-4; TRBD1 matches 8 bases. There are 13 residues in the CDR3. The V segment lost 7 bases and the J segment 6 bases; nucleotides outside the gene matches: 4. Germline V gene lookup returns CDR1 MNHEY and CDR2 SVGAGI. In DNA form, the CDR3 reads TGTGCCAGCACGTCAGGGGGCGATGAAAAACTGTTTTTT. This sequence encodes CASTSGGDEKLFF.

This chain links TRBV11-2 with TRBJ2-2, with D possibly being TRBD2 (6 bases). Germline lookup yields CDR1 SGHAT and CDR2 FQNNGV. This CDR3 spans 15 amino acids. V was trimmed by 5 bases and J by 4 bases, leaving 14 bases between them. CDR3 in DNA: TGTGCCAGCAGCAAAGGGCTGGGGGGCACCGGGGAGCTGTTTTTT. This gives the protein CASSKGLGGTGELFF.

The chain is built from TRBV6-5 and TRBJ2-3; 7 bases are a match to TRBD1. Trimming at V came to 2 bases and at J to 6 bases, leaving 8 bases not matched to a gene. CDR1 is MNHEY and CDR2 is SVGAGI in the germline V gene. CDR3 size: 15 residues. The CDR3 sequence: CASSYDGQDSDTQYF. CDR3 DNA sequence: TGTGCCAGCAGTTACGACGGACAGGATTCGGATACGCAGTATTTT.

The chain couples TRBV6-5 to TRBJ1-1; 9 nucleotides agree with TRBD1. This CDR3 is 16 amino acids long. J was trimmed by 6 bases and V by 0 bases; bases with no gene match: 8. Germline V gene lookup returns CDR1 MNHEY and CDR2 SVGAGI. The CDR3 spells CASSYSPGQGNSEAFF. In nucleotides, the CDR3 is TGTGCCAGCAGTTACTCCCCGGGACAGGGCAACTCTGAAGCTTTCTTT.

The J gene is TRBJ1-4, the V gene TRBV25-1, with D possibly matching TRBD1 (6 bases). This CDR3 is built from 15 residues. CDR1 and CDR2 (germline): MGHDK, SYGVNS. The V end lost 6 bases, the J end lost 3 bases, and 14 bases lay between the germline ends. The CDR3, as DNA: TGTGCCAGCAGCACCCACAGGGCTCCTAATGAAAAACTGTTTTTT. Its translation: CASSTHRAPNEKLFF.

The J gene is TRBJ1-3, the V gene TRBV12-3 or TRBV12-4, with D possibly being TRBD1 (6 bases). The V and J ends lost 10 bases and 7 bases respectively, with 14 bases between them. This CDR3 region has 12 residues. The CDR3 DNA follows: TGTGCCATCTGGGGGGGCATCAACACCATATATTTT. As protein: CAIWGGINTIYF.

On this clone: Other DNA sequences in this specimen translate into the identical CDR3. The chain is built from TRBV5-1 and TRBJ2-2; perhaps TRBD1 as D (5 bases). The CDR3 loop spans 16 amino acids. Germline CDR1 and CDR2: SGHRS and YFSETQ. With 0 bases removed from V and 0 bases from J, the gap between germline ends came to 9 bases. The DNA of the CDR3 is TGCGCCAGCAGCTTGGGCCAGGGCGCGAACACCGGGGAGCTGTTTTTT. Translating gives CASSLGQGANTGELFF.

V gene TRBV4-1 combines with J gene TRBJ1-5, with 9 nucleotides matching TRBD1. The CDR3 consists of 15 residues. CDR1 and CDR2 (germline): MGHRA, YSYEKL. The trim removed 2 bases at V and 6 bases at J, leaving 5 bases unmatched. CDR3 bases: TGCGCCAGCAGCCAACTCACAGGGGGCTCTCAGCCCCAGCATTTT. Its translation is CASSQLTGGSQPQHF.